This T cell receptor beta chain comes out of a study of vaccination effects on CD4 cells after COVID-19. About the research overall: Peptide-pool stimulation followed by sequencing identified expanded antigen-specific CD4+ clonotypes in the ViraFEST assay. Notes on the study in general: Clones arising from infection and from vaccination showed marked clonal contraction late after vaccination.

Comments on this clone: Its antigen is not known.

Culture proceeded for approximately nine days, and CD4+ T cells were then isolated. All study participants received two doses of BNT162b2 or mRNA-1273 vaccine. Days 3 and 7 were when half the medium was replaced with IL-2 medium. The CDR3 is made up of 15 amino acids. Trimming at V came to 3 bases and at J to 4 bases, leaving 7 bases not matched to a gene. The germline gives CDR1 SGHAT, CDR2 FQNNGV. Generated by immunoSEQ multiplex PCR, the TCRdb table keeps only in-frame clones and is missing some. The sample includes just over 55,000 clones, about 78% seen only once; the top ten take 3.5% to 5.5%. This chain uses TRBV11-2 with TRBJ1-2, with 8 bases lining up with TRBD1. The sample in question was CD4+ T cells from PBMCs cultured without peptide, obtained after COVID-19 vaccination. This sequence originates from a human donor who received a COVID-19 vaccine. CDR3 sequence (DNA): TGTGCCAGCAGCTTCTCCGACAGGGGCTTCTATGGCTACACCTTC. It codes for CASSFSDRGFYGYTF.